Below, 13 T cell receptor beta chains from the same sample are listed, as sequenced in a study of blood T cells in healthy people across ages. A sample-barcoded 5' primer and a J-beta primer mix were used in a second PCR of about 6 to 12 cycles. In TCRdb, the 5' RACE reads were re-called with MiXCR into one record per CDR3 protein. The sample contains 1,800,000 or so distinct CDR3 sequences, approximately 39% of which appear only once. Material: blood. The receptor set was obtained from a human donor in good health.

The chain is built from TRBV13 and TRBJ2-1; 7 bases map to TRBD1. V was clipped by 6 bases and J by 6 bases; unmatched bases: 8. The CDR3 runs to 14 residues. Per germline, CDR1 PRHDT and CDR2 FYEKMQ (reference sequence). As DNA, the CDR3 is TGTGCCAGCAGTTTCGGGACAGAGGTCAATGAGCAGTTCTTC. Translated, it gives CASSFGTEVNEQFF.

This clonotype has only one observation. The genes are TRBV27 and TRBJ2-3, with 7 bases aligning to TRBD2. The junction had 14 bases not matched to a gene; V was cut back by 6 bases and J by 2 bases. Germline CDR1 MNHEY, CDR2 SMNVEV (reference sequence). This CDR3 comprises 17 residues. The DNA of the CDR3 is TGTGCCAGCAGCCGACCCGGAGCGGGGAATCCCACAGATACGCAGTATTTT. It specifies CASSRPGAGNPTDTQYF.

The chain employs TRBV6-5 and TRBJ2-3, with TRBD1 matching over 8 bases. The CDR3 is made up of 14 amino acids. Germline-derived CDR1 and CDR2 are MNHEY and SVGAGI. The trim removed 6 bases at V and 4 bases at J, leaving 6 bases unmatched. The CDR3 DNA follows: TGTGCCAGCAGGCGGGACAGGTCTTCAGATACGCAGTATTTT. Protein: CASRRDRSSDTQYF.

DNA for the CDR3: TGCGCCAGCAGCCACAACCAAGGGACAGGGGCGTACGAGCAGTACTTC. Translating gives CASSHNQGTGAYEQYF. The chain links TRBV4-1 to TRBJ2-7; 10 bases agree with TRBD1. V lost 3 bases to trimming and J lost 4 bases; unmatched junction nucleotides: 9. Germline lookup yields CDR1 MGHRA and CDR2 YSYEKL. CDR3 length equals 16 residues.

This chain connects TRBV25-1 to TRBJ2-1; 8 nucleotides align to TRBD1. The germline CDR1 and CDR2 sequences are MGHDK and SYGVNS. The CDR3 has 14 residues. DNA of the CDR3: TGTATTCTACCGACAGGGGATAACTCCGATGAGCAGTTCTTC. Protein product: CILPTGDNSDEQFF.

The genes are TRBV7-8 and TRBJ1-1; tentative D call: TRBD1 (6 bases). Germline CDR1 reads SGHVS; CDR2 reads FQNEAQ. The CDR3 length is 16 residues. V was pared by 5 bases and J by 4 bases, with 20 bases between. Written as DNA, the CDR3 is TGTGCCAGCAGCAAGTCATATATGGGAGGGGGCACTGAAGCTTTCTTT. It specifies CASSKSYMGGGTEAFF.

V usage is TRBV4-1 and J usage is TRBJ1-3; D is ambiguous. Trimming shortened V by 3 bases and J by 2 bases, and 14 bases separated the two germline ends. The germline V gene encodes CDR1 MGHRA and CDR2 YSYEKL. This CDR3 is built from 16 residues. In nucleotides, the CDR3 is TGCGCCAGCAGCCAGCGGACGAAGGAGGCTGGAAACACCATATATTTT. Translating gives CASSQRTKEAGNTIYF.

The chain recombines TRBV6-6 with TRBJ2-4; 11 bases line up with TRBD1. The DNA end is a closer match to TRBJ2-7, so the J assignment may be wrong. The CDR3 consists of 14 residues. Per germline, CDR1 MNHNY and CDR2 SVGAGI (reference sequence). In nucleotides, the CDR3 is TGTGCCAGCACCTGGACAGGGGGCATGGACGAGCAGTACTTC. It translates to CASTWTGGMDEQYF.

As regards this clonotype: The junction shows a germline mismatch at one end, possibly a read error. V is TRBV12-3 or TRBV12-4 and J is TRBJ2-1; TRBD2 matches at 12 bases. The CDR3 has 16 residues. CDR3 coding DNA: TGTGCCTGCAGTTCCCCCCCACTAGCGGGGGGTCCTGAGCAGTTCTTC. Translated: CACSSPPLAGGPEQFF.

The V and J genes are TRBV6-6 and TRBJ1-6; D remains ambiguous. The germline V gene has CDR1 MNHNY and CDR2 SVGAGI (reference sequence). V was clipped by 8 bases and J by 0 bases, with 17 bases between them. This CDR3 is built from 17 residues. The CDR3 reads CASRQEGMGSYNSPLHF. CDR3 bases: TGTGCCAGCCGCCAGGAGGGTATGGGCTCCTATAATTCACCCCTCCACTTT.

In this sample, this clonotype turned up once. This chain links TRBV9 with TRBJ1-6; unclear D gene. Trimming removed 6 bases at V and 0 bases at J, with 19 bases between. The CDR3 contains 18 residues. CDR1 and CDR2 (germline): SGDLS, YYNGEE. CDR3 DNA sequence: TGTGCCAGCATCTCCCAGTTGAGGGTCAGCTCCTATAATTCACCCCTCCACTTT. This encodes CASISQLRVSSYNSPLHF.

The gene calls are TRBV20-1 and TRBJ2-7; TRBD2 matches 14 bases. The J call may be incorrect, as the DNA end agrees better with TRBJ2-5. This CDR3 is 16 amino acids long. CDR1 is DFQATT and CDR2 is SNEGSKA in the germline V gene (reference sequence). The CDR3 is CSANTGGLAGEETQYF. The CDR3 nucleotides are TGCAGTGCCAACACCGGGGGACTAGCGGGGGAAGAGACCCAGTACTTC.

The rearrangement uses TRBV12-5 and TRBJ1-1; D is unclear. V shed 3 bases and J shed 5 bases, with 7 bases lying between them. The CDR3 covers 12 residues. Germline CDR1 is LGHNT and CDR2 is FRNRAP. CDR3 sequence reads: CASGFAGTEAFF. DNA of the CDR3: TGTGCTAGTGGTTTTGCGGGAACTGAAGCTTTCTTT.